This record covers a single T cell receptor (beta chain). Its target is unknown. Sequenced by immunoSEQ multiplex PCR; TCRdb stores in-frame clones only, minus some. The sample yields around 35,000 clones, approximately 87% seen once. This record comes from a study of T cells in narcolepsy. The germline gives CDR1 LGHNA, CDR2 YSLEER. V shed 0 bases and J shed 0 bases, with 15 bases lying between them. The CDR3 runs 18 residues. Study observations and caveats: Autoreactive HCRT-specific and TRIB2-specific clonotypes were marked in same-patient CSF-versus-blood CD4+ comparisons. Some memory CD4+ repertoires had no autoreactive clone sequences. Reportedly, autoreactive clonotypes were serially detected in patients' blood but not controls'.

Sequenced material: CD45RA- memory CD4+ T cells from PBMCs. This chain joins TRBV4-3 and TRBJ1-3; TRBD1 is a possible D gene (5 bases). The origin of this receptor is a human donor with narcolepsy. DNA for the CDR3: TGCGCCAGCAGCCAAGATACCCTAGGGCAGGGCTCTGGAAACACCATATATTTT. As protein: CASSQDTLGQGSGNTIYF.